This T cell receptor beta chain was observed in a study of regulatory T cells in long-lasting Graves disease. The authors built TCR beta libraries using iRepertoire HTBI primers and Arm-PCR of CDR3 regions. From the multiplex PCR reads, TCRdb called clonotypes with MiXCR, one entry per CDR3 protein. This sample carries around 450,000 distinct CDR3 sequences, under 15% of them seen once, and the ten largest clones take 16%. Time point indicated: newly diagnosed GD, antithyroid drugs for less than 3 months. Construction of the TCR library relied on RNA isolated from PBMCs. Losses at the gene ends were 6 bases for V and 0 bases for J; bases not matched to a gene: 1. The CDR3 totals 14 residues. CDR1 MNHNS and CDR2 SASEGT come from the germline V gene. This sample was shared with a second study, whose subject was T cells in Graves' hyperthyroidism and ophthalmopathy. In that study: The majority of expanded thyroid clonotypes above 0.001 also appeared in blood.

The rearrangement joins TRBV6-1 to TRBJ1-4, with 7 bases matching TRBD1. Sequenced material: peripheral blood mononuclear cells (PBMCs), taken at new diagnosis, from a patient treated with antithyroid drugs. The receptor comes from a woman aged 25 to 39 with Graves disease. The CDR3 DNA follows: TGTGCCAGCAGAACAGGGGCAACTAATGAAAAACTGTTTTTT. Protein: CASRTGATNEKLFF.